Listed here is a single TCR gamma chain. The clone's antigen remains unknown. The protein held in TCRdb is that of a much larger clone and does not match this DNA's translation at residue 8, likely because of a read error; the protein shown is translated from the DNA. Genomic DNA was extracted with the QIAamp DNA FFPE tissue kit from ten 5-um FFPE scrolls per case. To test whether coeliac disease could be classified from the TCR repertoire, the study used duodenal biopsies that were formalin-fixed paraffin-embedded, fully anonymised, and surplus to diagnostic needs. The library relied on multiplex PCR. The run used an Ion Torrent PGM. TRG repertoires were amplified from about 0.2 ug of biopsy DNA using the LymphoTrack kit, whose primers carry Illumina adapters. TRG amplicons were purified using AMPure XP beads, were quantified on a 2100 Bioanalyzer, and were pooled equimolarly. Sequencing of TRG libraries was performed on an Ion PGM instrument. The source study handled its data this way. Using FastX, any read was removed if more than 10% of its nucleotides had quality scores below the third quartile calculated per patient. Reads were aligned with IMGT/HighV-QUEST to assign V, D and J genes, identify CDR3 regions and assess functionality. Sequences were converted to amino acids, and every sequence predicted to be non-functional was removed. The CDR3s were broken into kmers both with and without positional annotation, PCA was run on the kmer frequencies, and the samples were clustered using every one of the 1023 combinations of PCs 1-10. Classification was validated by leave-one-out cross-validation, in which parameters were re-optimised on the remaining samples each time. Shannon diversity was computed with the vegan R package from repeated random subsamples equal to the lowest read count. Clone calls in TCRdb were regenerated from the public reads with CATT, after which identical DNA sequences shared one row. The V and J calls shown here were made by TCRdb, not taken from the authors' results. For this sample there are around 850 gamma-chain clones; approximately 49% appear just once. 15% to 20% of the sample lies in the top ten.

V is trimmed back by 8 bases and J by 3 bases, and the junction contains 11 bases that no gene match accounts for. The CDR3, cysteine through phenylalanine, is 14 amino acids long. Only the CDR3 region is kept as DNA, spanning 42 bases read in frame from base 1. This entry comes from a study of intestinal T cells in coeliac disease (TCRdb year 2020). Looking at the study overall: Coeliac patients were found to be much younger than controls, with mean ages of about 15 versus 50 years recorded in the TRG cohort. In the TCR-delta (TRD) cohort, there were duodenal biopsies from approximately eleven coeliac disease patients and approximately eleven non-coeliac controls. A second, larger TCR-gamma (TRG) cohort comprised duodenal biopsies from roughly 31 coeliac disease patients and under 25 non-coeliac controls. What the research found in general, with its limitations: TRG clustering correctly classified most of the 54 biopsies (about 94%), with a reported leave-one-out accuracy of around 90%. Coeliac and control groups differed significantly in age, although an age-split analysis did not yield significant classification. Repeated CDR3 amino acid sequences could not be distinguished from PCR duplicates. In training, clustering based on TRD kmers put all 22 biopsies in the right class, and the reported leave-one-out accuracy was more than 75%. FFPE-derived DNA was found to be relatively degraded, and loss of a proportion of TCR sequences in each sample was likely caused by this degradation.

The source material was a duodenal biopsy. This TCR was sampled from a human donor with celiac disease. In this chain, TRGV10 is recombined with TRGJ1 or TRGJ2. TRGV10 is treated as an ORF (open reading frame) with a function not yet certain. The CDR3 is CAAWALCTYYKKLF. Read as DNA, the sequence is TGTGCTGCGTGGGCCCTGTGCACTTATTATAAGAAACTCTTT.